What follows are 13 T cell receptor beta chains derived from one specimen sequenced in a study of blood T cell repertoires in COVID-19. Only in-frame clones appear in the TCRdb table, and some are missing; sequencing was by immunoSEQ multiplex PCR. The table shows some 120,000 clones, with less than 90% occurring only once. Sequencing was done on a sample of peripheral blood. All receptors derive from a woman aged 30 to 39 who had recovered from COVID-19.

V and J are TRBV3-1 (or the pseudogene TRBV3-2) and TRBJ2-3; 7 nucleotides agree with TRBD1. Germline lookup yields CDR1 LGHDT and CDR2 YNNKEL (reference sequence). V trimming: 2 bases; J trimming: 2 bases; junction bases outside the gene matches: 7. This CDR3 comprises 16 residues. CDR3 nucleotide sequence: TGTGCCAGCAGCCAAAAACAGGGGCAGGACACAGATACGCAGTATTTT. This translates into CASSQKQGQDTDTQYF.

The rearrangement links TRBV3-1 (or the pseudogene TRBV3-2) to TRBJ1-2, with TRBD1 as a possible D gene (6 bases). V was pared by 6 bases and J by 6 bases, with 17 bases between. The V gene's germline CDR1 is LGHDT and CDR2 YNNKEL (reference sequence). The CDR3 contains 14 residues. CDR3 in DNA: TGTGCCAGCAGGGACCAGGGGTCTCCGGATGGCTACACCTTC. It encodes CASRDQGSPDGYTF.

The V call is TRBV19, the J call TRBJ2-7; weak D call: TRBD2 (6 bases). The V and J ends lost 6 bases and 5 bases respectively, with 20 bases between them. The germline V gene has CDR1 LNHDA and CDR2 SQIVND (reference sequence). The CDR3 consists of 15 residues. The CDR3 nucleotides read TGTGCCAGTAGCCCCCTAGCGTTGGGTGTCGACGAGCAGTACTTC. This sequence encodes CASSPLALGVDEQYF.

This clone was observed a single time. V usage is TRBV28 and J usage is TRBJ2-7, with 7 positions matching TRBD2. Trimming removed 5 bases from V and 9 bases from J; junction bases left unmatched: 7. Germline CDR1 MDHEN, CDR2 SYDVKM. The CDR3 contains 12 residues. Written as DNA, the CDR3 is TGTGCCAGCAGTCCCCGACTAGCAAGGCAGTACTTC. Its translation: CASSPRLARQYF.

The gene calls are TRBV19 and TRBJ2-1; 10 bases agree with TRBD1. The CDR3 has 12 amino acids. The germline gives CDR1 LNHDA, CDR2 SQIVND (reference sequence). The CDR3 here is CASGTGDNEQFF. The DNA of the CDR3 is TGTGCTTCCGGGACAGGGGACAATGAGCAGTTCTTC.

The chain combines TRBV12-1 with TRBJ1-5; the DNA was not compared with TRBD1, the D call given in the table. TRBV12-1 is flagged as a pseudogene. The CDR3 has 14 residues. The CDR3 loop is CASSFTQENQPQHF. CDR3 DNA sequence: TGTGCCAGCAGCTTCACACAGGAGAATCAGCCCCAGCATTTT.

This chain connects TRBV29-1 to TRBJ1-5, with TRBD1 matching 9 bases. The V segment lost 5 bases and the J segment 1 base; nucleotides outside the gene matches: 3. Germline V gives CDR1 SQVTM, CDR2 ANQGSEA. The CDR3 contains 14 residues. CDR3 region: CSVHTGGSNQPQHF. CDR3 coding DNA: TGCAGCGTTCATACAGGGGGCAGCAATCAGCCCCAGCATTTT.

V and J are TRBV18 and TRBJ1-5; a weak D match, TRBD1 (5 bases). Germline CDR1 reads KGHSH; CDR2 reads LQKENI. The V gene lost 6 bases and the J gene lost 2 bases, with 11 bases spanning the gap. The CDR3 covers 14 residues. The CDR3 spells CASSDMTGNQPQHF. The CDR3 coding sequence is TGTGCCAGCTCCGACATGACAGGCAATCAGCCCCAGCATTTT.

The rearrangement uses TRBV19 and TRBJ1-3; D is unresolved. From germline, CDR1 is LNHDA and CDR2 SQIVND (reference sequence). V was trimmed by 6 bases and J by 0 bases, leaving 6 bases between them. This CDR3 has 13 amino acids. DNA of the CDR3: TGTGCCAGTAGCCCCTTCTCTGGAAACACCATATATTTT. It yields the protein CASSPFSGNTIYF.

The V gene is TRBV27, the J gene TRBJ2-4; D is undetermined. V lost 3 bases to trimming and J lost 8 bases, with 8 bases between them. Germline values: CDR1 MNHEY, CDR2 SMNVEV (reference sequence). The CDR3 has 12 residues. For the CDR3, the DNA is TGTGCCAGCAGTTTTGATGTAGACATTCAGTACTTC. Its protein product is CASSFDVDIQYF.

The V call is TRBV9, the J call TRBJ1-1, with 8 positions matching TRBD1. The ends lost 4 bases at V and 3 bases at J; junction bases unmatched: 8. The CDR3 covers 15 residues. In germline, CDR1 is SGDLS, CDR2 YYNGEE. The DNA of the CDR3 is TGTGCCAGCAGCTCGAGGACAGGGCAAGACACTGAAGCTTTCTTT. Its protein product is CASSSRTGQDTEAFF. Full variable domain (outside the CDR3, taken from reference TRBV9 and TRBJ1-1): DSGVTQTPKHLITATGQRVTLRCSPRSGDLSVYWYQQSLDQGLQFLIQYYNGEERAKGNILERFSAQQFPDLHSELNLSSLELGDSALYFCASSSRTGQDTEAFFGQGTRLTVV.

In this sample, this clone turned up once. The chain combines TRBV14 with TRBJ1-3; 9 bases are a match to TRBD1. The germline CDR1 and CDR2 sequences are SGHDN and FVKESK. CDR3 length: 15 residues. V lost 1 base, J lost 2 bases, and 0 bases stayed unmatched. Written as DNA, the CDR3 is TGTGCCAGCAGCCAAGGACAGGGGGCTGGAAACACCATATATTTT. Residues: CASSQGQGAGNTIYF. Complete variable domain (other parts from reference TRBV14 and TRBJ1-3): EAGVTQFPSHSVIEKGQTVTLRCDPISGHDNLYWYRRVMGKEIKFLLHFVKESKQDESGMPNNRFLAERTGGTYSTLKVQPAELEDSGVYFCASSQGQGAGNTIYFGEGSWLTVV.

The V call is TRBV5-8, the J call TRBJ2-3; 7 nucleotides match TRBD2. There are 17 residues in the CDR3. Trimming removed 0 bases from V and 0 bases from J; junction bases left unmatched: 7. The germline V gene encodes CDR1 SGHTS and CDR2 YDEGEE. This CDR3 is CASSLGGGITSTDTQYF. The DNA for the CDR3 is TGTGCCAGCAGCTTGGGCGGGGGAATAACTAGCACAGATACGCAGTATTTT.